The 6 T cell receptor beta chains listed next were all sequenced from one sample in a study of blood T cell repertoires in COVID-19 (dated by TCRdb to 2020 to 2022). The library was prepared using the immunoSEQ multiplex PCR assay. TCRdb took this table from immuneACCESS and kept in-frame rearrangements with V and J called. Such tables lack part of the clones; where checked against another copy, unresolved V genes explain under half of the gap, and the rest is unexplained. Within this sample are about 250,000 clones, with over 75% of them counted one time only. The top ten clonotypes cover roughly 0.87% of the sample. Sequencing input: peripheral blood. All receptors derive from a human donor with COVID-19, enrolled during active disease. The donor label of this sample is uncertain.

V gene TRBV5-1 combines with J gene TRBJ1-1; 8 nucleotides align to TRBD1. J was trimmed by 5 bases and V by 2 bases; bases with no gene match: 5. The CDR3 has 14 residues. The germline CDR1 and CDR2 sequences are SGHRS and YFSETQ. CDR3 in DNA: TGCGCCAGCAGCTTTACAGGGGGTGGAACTGAAGCTTTCTTT. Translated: CASSFTGGGTEAFF.

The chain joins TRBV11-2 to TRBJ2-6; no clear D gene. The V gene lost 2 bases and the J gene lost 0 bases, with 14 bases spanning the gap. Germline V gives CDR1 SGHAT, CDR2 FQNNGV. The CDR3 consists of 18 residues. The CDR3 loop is CASSLSPKLDSGANVLTF. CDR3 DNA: TGTGCCAGCAGCTTAAGTCCGAAGTTAGACTCTGGGGCCAACGTCCTGACTTTC.

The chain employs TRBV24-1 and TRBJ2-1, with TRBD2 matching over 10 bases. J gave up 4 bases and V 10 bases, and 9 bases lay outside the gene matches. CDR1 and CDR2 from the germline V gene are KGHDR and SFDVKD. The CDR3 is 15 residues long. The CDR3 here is CATGASGRGYNEQFF. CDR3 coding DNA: TGTGCCACTGGGGCTAGCGGGAGAGGATACAATGAGCAGTTCTTC.

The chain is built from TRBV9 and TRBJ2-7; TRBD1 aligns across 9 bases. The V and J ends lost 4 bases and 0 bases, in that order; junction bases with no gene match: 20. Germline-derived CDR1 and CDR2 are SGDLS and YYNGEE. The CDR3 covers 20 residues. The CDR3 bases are TGTGCCAGCAGCCCTTGTGAAACAGGGGGCCTACCCCACCTCTCCTACGAGCAGTACTTC. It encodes CASSPCETGGLPHLSYEQYF.

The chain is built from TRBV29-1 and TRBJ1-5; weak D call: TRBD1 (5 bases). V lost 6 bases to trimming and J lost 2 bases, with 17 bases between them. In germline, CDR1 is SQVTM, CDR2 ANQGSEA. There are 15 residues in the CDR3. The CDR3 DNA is TGCAGCGTGACGATACTGGGGGGTGGCAATCAGCCCCAGCATTTT. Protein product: CSVTILGGGNQPQHF.

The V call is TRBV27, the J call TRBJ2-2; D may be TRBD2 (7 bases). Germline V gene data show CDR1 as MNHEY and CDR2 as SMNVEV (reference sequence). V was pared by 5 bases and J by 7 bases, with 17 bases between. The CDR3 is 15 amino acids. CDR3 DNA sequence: TGTGCCAGCAGTGGACTAGGGGGGTGGGGCGGGGAGCTGTTTTTT. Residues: CASSGLGGWGGELFF.